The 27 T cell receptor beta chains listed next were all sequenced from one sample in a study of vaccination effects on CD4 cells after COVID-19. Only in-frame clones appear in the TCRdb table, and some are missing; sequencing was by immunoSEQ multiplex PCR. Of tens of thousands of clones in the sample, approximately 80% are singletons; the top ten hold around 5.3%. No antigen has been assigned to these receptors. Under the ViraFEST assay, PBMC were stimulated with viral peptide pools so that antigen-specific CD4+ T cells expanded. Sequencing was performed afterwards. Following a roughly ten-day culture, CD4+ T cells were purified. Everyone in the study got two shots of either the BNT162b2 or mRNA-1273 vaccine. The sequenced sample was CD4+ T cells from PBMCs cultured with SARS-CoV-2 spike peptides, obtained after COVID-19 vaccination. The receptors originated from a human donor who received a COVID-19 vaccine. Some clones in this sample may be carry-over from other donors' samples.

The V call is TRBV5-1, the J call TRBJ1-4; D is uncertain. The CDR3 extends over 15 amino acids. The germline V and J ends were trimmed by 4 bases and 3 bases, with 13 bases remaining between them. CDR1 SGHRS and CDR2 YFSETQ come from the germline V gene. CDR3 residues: CASSRDGASNEKLFF. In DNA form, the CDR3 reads TGCGCCAGCAGCCGCGACGGTGCGTCTAATGAAAAACTGTTTTTT.

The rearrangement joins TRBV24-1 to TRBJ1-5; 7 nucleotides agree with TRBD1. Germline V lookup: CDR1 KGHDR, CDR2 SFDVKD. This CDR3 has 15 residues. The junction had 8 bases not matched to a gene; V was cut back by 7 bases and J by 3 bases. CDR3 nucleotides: TGTGCCACCAGCGCCGGGGACAGCCTCAATCAGCCCCAGCATTTT. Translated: CATSAGDSLNQPQHF.

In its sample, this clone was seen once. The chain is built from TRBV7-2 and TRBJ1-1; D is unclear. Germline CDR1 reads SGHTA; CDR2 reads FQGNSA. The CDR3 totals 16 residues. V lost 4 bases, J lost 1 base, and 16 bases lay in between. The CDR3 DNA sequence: TGTGCCAGCAGCTCTGTTTATGGGGTCAAGAACACTGAAGCTTTCTTT. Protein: CASSSVYGVKNTEAFF.

The CDR3 loop is CASSLGGQPYEQYV. The CDR3 nucleotides are TGTGCCAGCTCACTGGGCGGACAGCCATACGAGCAGTACGTC. J is TRBJ2-7 and V is TRBV18; D might be TRBD1 (6 bases). V shed 4 bases and J shed 4 bases, with 14 bases lying between them. CDR3 length equals 14 residues. Germline CDR1 reads KGHSH; CDR2 reads LQKENI.

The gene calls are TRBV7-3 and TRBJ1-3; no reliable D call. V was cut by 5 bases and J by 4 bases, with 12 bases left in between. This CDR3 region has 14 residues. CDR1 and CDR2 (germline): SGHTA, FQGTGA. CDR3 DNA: TGTGCCAGCAGCGCGGACCCTCTGGGAAACACCATATATTTT. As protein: CASSADPLGNTIYF.

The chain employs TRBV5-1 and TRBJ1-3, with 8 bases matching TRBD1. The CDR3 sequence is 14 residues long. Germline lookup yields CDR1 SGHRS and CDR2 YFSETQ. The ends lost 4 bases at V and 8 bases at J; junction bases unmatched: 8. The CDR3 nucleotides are TGCGCCAGCAGCGCTCGACAGGGGAGGGACACCATATATTTT. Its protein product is CASSARQGRDTIYF.

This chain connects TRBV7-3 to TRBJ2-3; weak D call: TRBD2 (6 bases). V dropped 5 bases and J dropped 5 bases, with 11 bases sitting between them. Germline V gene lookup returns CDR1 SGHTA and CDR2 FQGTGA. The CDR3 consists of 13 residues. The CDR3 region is CASSDLALDTQYF. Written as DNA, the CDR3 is TGTGCCAGCAGCGACCTAGCGCTAGATACGCAGTATTTT.

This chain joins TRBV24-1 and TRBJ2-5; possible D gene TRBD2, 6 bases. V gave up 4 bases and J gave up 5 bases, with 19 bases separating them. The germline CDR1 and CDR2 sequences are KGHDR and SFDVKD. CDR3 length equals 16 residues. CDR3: CATSDANYGGLETQYF. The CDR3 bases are TGTGCCACCAGTGACGCGAACTATGGGGGGTTGGAGACCCAGTACTTC.

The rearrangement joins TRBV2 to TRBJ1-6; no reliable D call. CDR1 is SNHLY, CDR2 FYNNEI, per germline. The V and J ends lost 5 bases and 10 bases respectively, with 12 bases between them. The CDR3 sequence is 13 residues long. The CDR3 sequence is CASSQSLGSPLHF. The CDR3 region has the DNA TGTGCCAGCAGTCAGAGCCTGGGCTCACCCCTCCACTTT.

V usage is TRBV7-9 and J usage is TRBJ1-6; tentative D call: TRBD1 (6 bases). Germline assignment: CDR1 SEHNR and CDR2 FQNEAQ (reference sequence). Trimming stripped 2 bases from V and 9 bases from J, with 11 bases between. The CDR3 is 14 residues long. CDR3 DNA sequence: TGTGCCAGCAGCTTATCGGGGGGCTTTTCACCCCTCCACTTT. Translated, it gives CASSLSGGFSPLHF.

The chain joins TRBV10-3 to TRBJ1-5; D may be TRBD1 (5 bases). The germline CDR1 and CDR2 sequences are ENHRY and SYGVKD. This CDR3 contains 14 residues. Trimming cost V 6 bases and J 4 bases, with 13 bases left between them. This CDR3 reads CAISPGGVNQPQHF. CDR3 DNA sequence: TGTGCCATCAGCCCCGGGGGAGTGAATCAGCCCCAGCATTTT.

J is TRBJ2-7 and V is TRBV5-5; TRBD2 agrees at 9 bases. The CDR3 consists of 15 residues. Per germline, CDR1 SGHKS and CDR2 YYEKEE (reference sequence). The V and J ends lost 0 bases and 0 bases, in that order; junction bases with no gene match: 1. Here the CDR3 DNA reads TGTGCCAGCAGCTTGGGACTAGCGGCCTCCTACGAGCAGTACGTC. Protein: CASSLGLAASYEQYV.

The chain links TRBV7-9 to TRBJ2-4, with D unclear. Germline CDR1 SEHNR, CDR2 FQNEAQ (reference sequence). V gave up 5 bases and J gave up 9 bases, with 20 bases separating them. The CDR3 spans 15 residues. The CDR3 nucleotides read TGTGCCAGCAGCCCAGTCGAAAGGGCCTCGAGCATTCAGTACTTC. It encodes CASSPVERASSIQYF.

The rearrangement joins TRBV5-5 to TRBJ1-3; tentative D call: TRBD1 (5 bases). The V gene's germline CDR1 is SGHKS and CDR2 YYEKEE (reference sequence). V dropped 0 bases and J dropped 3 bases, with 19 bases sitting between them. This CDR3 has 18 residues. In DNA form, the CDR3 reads TGTGCCAGCAGCTTGGAGCCCCGGCCCGGGGCGCTTGGAAACACCATATATTTT. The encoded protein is CASSLEPRPGALGNTIYF.

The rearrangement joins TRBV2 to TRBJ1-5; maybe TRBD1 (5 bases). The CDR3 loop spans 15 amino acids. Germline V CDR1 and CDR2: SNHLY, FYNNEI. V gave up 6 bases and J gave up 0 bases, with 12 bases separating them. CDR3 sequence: CASRGTDYSNQPQHF. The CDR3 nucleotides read TGTGCCAGCAGGGGGACGGACTATAGCAATCAGCCCCAGCATTTT. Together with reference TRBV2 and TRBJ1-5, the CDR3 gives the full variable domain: EPEVTQTPSHQVTQMGQEVILRCVPISNHLYFYWYRQILGQKVEFLVSFYNNEISEKSEIFDDQFSVERPDGSNFTLKIRSTKLEDSAMYFCASRGTDYSNQPQHFGDGTRLSIL.

The DNA of the CDR3 is TGTGCCACCAGAAATAGCGGGGGGCAGGATGAGCAGTTCTTC. This translates into CATRNSGGQDEQFF. The chain combines TRBV24-1 with TRBJ2-1; 10 bases are a match to TRBD2. Germline CDR1 and CDR2: KGHDR and SFDVKD. The junction had 7 bases not matched to a gene; V was cut back by 7 bases and J by 8 bases. The CDR3 consists of 14 residues.

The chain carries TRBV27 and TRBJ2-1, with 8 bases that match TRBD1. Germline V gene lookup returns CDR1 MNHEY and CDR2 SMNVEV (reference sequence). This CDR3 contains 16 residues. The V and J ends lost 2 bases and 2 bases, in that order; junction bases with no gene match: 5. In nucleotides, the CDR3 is TGTGCCAGCAGTTTACCCCGACAGGGGCCCTACAATGAGCAGTTCTTC. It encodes CASSLPRQGPYNEQFF.

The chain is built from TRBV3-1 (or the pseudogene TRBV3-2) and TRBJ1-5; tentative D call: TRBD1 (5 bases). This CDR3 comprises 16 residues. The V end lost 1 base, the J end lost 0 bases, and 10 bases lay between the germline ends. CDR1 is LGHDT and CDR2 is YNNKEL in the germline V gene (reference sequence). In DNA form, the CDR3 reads TGTGCCAGCAGCCAAGGGAAGGGACCTAGCAATCAGCCCCAGCATTTT. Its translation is CASSQGKGPSNQPQHF.

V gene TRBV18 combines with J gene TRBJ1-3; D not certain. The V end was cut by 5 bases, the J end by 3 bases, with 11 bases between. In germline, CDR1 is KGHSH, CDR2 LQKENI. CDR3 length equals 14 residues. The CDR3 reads CASSLVASGNTIYF. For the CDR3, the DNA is TGTGCCAGCTCATTGGTAGCCAGTGGAAACACCATATATTTT.

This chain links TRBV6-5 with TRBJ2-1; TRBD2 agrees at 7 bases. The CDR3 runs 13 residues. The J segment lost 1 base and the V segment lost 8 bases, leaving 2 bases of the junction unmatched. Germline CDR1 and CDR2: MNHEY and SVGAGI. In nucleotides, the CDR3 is TGTGCCAGCCGGGGGGTTTCCTACAATGAGCAGTTCTTC. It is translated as CASRGVSYNEQFF.

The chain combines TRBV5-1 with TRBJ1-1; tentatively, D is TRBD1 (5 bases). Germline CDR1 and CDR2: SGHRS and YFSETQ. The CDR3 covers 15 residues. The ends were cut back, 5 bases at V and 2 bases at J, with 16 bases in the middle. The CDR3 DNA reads TGCGCCAGCAGATCAGGTCCAGGGTTAAACACTGAAGCTTTCTTT. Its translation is CASRSGPGLNTEAFF.

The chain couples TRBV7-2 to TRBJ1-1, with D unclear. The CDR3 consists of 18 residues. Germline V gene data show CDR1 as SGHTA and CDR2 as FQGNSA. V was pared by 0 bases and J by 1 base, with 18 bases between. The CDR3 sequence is CASSLARQPVNPNTEAFF. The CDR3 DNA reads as TGTGCCAGCAGCTTAGCGCGTCAGCCTGTAAATCCGAACACTGAAGCTTTCTTT.

The CDR3 bases are TGTGCCTGGAGTGCTCACGAGGTTCCGGAGACCCAGTACTTC. It is translated as CAWSAHEVPETQYF. The V gene is TRBV30, the J gene TRBJ2-5; D remains unclear. With 1 base removed from V and 5 bases from J, the gap between germline ends came to 14 bases. The CDR3 is 14 amino acids. Germline loops: CDR1 GTSNPN, CDR2 SVGIG (reference sequence).

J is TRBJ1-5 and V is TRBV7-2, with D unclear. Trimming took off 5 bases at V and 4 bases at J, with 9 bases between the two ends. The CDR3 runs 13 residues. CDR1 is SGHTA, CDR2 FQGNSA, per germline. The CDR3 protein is CASSPSENQPQHF. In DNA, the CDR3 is TGTGCCAGCAGCCCTTCCGAGAATCAGCCCCAGCATTTT.

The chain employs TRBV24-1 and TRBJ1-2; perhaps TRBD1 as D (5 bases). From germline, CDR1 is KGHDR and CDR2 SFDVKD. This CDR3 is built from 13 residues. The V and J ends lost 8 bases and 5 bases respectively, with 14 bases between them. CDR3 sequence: CATNYGDGYGYTF. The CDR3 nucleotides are TGTGCCACCAATTATGGGGACGGGTATGGCTACACCTTC.

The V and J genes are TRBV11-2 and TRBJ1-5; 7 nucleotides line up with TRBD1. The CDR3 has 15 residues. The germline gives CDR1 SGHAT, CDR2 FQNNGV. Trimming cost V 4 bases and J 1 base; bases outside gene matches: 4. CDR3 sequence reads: CASSSGQVSNQPQHF. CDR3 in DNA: TGTGCCAGCAGCTCTGGACAGGTCAGCAATCAGCCCCAGCATTTT.

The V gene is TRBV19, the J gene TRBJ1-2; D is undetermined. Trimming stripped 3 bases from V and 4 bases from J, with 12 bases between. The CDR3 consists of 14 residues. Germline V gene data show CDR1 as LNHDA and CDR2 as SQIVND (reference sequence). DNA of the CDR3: TGTGCCAGTAGTATGCGAGGGATCACCTATGGCTACACCTTC. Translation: CASSMRGITYGYTF.